This TCR beta chain stems from a study of vaccination and CD4 T cells after COVID-19. CD4+ T cells that had been cultured provided DNA sequenced with the Oncomine TCR Beta short-read assay. TCRdb analysed the PCR reads with MiXCR anew, one entry per CDR3 protein. The table has around 12,000 distinct CDR3 sequences, under 60% seen once; the top ten hold more than 10%. This CDR3 has 13 amino acids. Per the germline V gene, CDR1 is DFQATT and CDR2 is SNEGSKA (reference sequence). Deletions cut 3 bases from V and 4 bases from J, with 12 bases between. As to this clonotype: Its antigen is still unknown.

Indicated treatment: approximately nine-day PBMC culture with coronavirus spike peptide pools or control peptides (ViraFEST assay). The TCR comes from a human donor who had recovered from COVID-19. The V and J genes are TRBV20-1 and TRBJ2-5; weak D call: TRBD1 (5 bases). The material sequenced was CD4+ T cells from blood, cultured in vitro. CDR3 in DNA: TGCAGTGCTAGGCCGCAGGGCCGAGAGACCCAGTACTTC. Protein product: CSARPQGRETQYF.